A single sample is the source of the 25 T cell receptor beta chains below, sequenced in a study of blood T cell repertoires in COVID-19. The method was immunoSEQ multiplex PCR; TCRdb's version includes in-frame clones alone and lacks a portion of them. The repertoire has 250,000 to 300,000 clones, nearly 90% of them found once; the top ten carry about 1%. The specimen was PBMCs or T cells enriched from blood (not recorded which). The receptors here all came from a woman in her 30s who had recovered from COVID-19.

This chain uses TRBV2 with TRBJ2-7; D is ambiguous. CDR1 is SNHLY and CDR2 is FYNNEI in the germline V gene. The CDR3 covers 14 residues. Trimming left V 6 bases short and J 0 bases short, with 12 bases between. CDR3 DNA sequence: TGTGCCAGCAGGGTCACCACAGTCTCCTACGAGCAGTACTTC. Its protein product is CASRVTTVSYEQYF. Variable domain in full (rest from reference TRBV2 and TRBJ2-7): EPEVTQTPSHQVTQMGQEVILRCVPISNHLYFYWYRQILGQKVEFLVSFYNNEISEKSEIFDDQFSVERPDGSNFTLKIRSTKLEDSAMYFCASRVTTVSYEQYFGPGTRLTVT.

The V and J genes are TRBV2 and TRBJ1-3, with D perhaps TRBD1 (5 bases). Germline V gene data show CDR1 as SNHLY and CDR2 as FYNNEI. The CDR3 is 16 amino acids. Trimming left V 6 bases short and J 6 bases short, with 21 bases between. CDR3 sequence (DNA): TGTGCCAGCAGGAATGGGGTCGGCAGGGAGGAAAACACCATATATTTT. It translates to CASRNGVGREENTIYF.

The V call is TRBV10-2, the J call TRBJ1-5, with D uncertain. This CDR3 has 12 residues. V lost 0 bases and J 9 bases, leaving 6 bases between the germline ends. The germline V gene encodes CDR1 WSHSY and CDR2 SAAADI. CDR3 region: CASSESNLPQHF. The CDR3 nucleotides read TGCGCCAGCAGTGAGTCGAACTTGCCCCAGCATTTT.

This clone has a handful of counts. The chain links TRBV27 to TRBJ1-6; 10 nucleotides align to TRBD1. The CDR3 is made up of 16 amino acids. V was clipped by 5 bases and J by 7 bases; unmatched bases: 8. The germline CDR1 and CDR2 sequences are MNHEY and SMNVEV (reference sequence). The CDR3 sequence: CASSALTGGRNSPLHF. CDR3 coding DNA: TGTGCCAGCAGTGCCCTGACAGGGGGCAGGAATTCACCCCTCCACTTT.

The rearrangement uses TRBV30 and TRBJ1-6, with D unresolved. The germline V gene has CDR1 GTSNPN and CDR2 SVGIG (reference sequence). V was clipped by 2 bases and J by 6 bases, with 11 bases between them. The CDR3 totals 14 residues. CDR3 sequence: CAWSKQTTNSPLHF. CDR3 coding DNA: TGTGCCTGGAGTAAGCAGACTACTAATTCACCCCTCCACTTT.

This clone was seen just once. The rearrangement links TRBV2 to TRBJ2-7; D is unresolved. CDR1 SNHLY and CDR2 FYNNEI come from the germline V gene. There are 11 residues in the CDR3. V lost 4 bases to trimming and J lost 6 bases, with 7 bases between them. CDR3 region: CASSAKREQYF. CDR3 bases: TGTGCCAGCAGTGCGAAGCGCGAGCAGTACTTC.

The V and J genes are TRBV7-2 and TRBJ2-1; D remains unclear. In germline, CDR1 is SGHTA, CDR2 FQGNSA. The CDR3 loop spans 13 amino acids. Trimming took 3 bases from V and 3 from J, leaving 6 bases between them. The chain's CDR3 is CASSFSRYNEQFF. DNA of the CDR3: TGTGCCAGCAGCTTTTCTCGCTACAATGAGCAGTTCTTC.

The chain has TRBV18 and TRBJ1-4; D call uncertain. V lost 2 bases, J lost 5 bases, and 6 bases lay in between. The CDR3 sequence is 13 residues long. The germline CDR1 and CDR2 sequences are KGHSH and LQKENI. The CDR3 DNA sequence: TGTGCCAGCTCACCAAACGGGAATGAAAAACTGTTTTTT. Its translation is CASSPNGNEKLFF.

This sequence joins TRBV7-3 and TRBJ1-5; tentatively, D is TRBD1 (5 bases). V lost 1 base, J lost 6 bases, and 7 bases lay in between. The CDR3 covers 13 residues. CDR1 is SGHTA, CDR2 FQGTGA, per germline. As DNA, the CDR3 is TGTGCCAGCAGCTTAAACAGGTTTCAGCCCCAGCATTTT. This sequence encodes CASSLNRFQPQHF.

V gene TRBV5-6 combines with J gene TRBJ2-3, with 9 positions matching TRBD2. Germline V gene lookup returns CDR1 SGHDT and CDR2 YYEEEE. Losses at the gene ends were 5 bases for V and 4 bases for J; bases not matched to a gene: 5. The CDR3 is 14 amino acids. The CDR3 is CASRGSGRSDTQYF. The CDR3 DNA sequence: TGTGCCAGCAGAGGAAGCGGGAGGTCAGATACGCAGTATTTT.

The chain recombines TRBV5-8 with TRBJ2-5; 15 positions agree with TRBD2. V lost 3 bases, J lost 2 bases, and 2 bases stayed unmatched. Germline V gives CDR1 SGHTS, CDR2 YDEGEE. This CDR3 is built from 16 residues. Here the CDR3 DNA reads TGTGCCAGCAGCTGGGGACTAGCGGGGGGACAAGAGACCCAGTACTTC. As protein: CASSWGLAGGQETQYF.

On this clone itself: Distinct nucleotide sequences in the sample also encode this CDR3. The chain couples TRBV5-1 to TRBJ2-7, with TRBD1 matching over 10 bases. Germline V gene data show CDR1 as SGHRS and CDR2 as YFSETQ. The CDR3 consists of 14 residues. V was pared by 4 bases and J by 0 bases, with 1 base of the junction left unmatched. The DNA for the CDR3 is TGCGCCAGCAGCAGGACAGGGGGCTCCTACGAGCAGTACTTC. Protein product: CASSRTGGSYEQYF.

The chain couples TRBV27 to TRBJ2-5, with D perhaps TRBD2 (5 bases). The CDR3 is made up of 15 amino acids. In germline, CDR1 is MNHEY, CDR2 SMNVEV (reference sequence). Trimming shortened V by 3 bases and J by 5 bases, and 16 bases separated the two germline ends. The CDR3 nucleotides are TGTGCCAGCAGTTTCTGGGCTAGCTTGATGGAGACCCAGTACTTC. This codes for CASSFWASLMETQYF.

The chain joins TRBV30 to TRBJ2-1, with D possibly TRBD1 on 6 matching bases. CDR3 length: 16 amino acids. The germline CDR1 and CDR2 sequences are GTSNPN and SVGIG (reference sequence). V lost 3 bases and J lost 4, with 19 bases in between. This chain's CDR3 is CAWSAQGLALYNEQFF. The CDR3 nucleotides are TGTGCCTGGAGCGCCCAGGGGCTTGCCTTATACAATGAGCAGTTCTTC. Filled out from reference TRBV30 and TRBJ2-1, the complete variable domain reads SQTIHQWPATLVQPVGSPLSLECTVEGTSNPNLYWYRQAAGRGLQLLFYSVGIGQISSEVPQNLSASRPQDRQFILSSKKLLLSDSGFYLCAWSAQGLALYNEQFFGPGTRLTVL.

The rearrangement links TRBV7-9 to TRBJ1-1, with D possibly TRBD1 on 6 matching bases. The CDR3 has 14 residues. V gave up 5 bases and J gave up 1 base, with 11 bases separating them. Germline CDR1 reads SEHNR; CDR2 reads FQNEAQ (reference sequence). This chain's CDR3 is CASSLPTGNTEAFF. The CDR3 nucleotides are TGTGCCAGCAGCCTGCCGACAGGGAACACTGAAGCTTTCTTT.

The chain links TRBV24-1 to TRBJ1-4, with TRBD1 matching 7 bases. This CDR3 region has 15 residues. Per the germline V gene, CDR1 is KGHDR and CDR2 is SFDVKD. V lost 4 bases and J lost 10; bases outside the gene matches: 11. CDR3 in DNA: TGTGCCACCAGTGAATTTTTTGAGGGGGCAAGAAAACTGTTTTTT. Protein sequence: CATSEFFEGARKLFF.

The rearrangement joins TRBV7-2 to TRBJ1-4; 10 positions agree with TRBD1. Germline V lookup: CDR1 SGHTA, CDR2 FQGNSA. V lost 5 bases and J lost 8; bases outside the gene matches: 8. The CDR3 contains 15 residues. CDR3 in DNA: TGTGCCAGCAGCCCTGACAGGGGGCGCCCAGAAAAACTGTTTTTT. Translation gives CASSPDRGRPEKLFF.

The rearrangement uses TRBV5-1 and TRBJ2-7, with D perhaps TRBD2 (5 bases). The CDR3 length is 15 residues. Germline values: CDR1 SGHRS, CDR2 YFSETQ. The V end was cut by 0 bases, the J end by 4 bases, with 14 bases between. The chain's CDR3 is CASSLVMGAAYEQYF. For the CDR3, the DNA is TGCGCCAGCAGCTTGGTGATGGGAGCGGCATACGAGCAGTACTTC.

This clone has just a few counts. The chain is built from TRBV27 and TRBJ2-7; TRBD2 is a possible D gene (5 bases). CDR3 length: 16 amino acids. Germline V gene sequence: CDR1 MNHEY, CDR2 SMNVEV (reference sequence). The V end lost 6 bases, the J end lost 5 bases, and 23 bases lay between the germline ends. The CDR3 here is CASSSYPGHPGDEQYF. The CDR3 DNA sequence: TGTGCCAGCAGCTCCTACCCGGGCCACCCCGGGGACGAGCAGTACTTC.

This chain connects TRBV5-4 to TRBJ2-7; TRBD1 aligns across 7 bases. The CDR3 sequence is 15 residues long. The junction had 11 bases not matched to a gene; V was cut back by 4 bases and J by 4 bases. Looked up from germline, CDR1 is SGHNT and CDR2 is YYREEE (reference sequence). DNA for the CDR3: TGTGCCAGCAGCACCGGGACAGCGGAGGCTTACGAGCAGTACTTC. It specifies CASSTGTAEAYEQYF.

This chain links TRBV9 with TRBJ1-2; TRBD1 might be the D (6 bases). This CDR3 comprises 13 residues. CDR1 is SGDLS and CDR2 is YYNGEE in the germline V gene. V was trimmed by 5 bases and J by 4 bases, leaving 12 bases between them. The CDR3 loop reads CASRTQGAYGYTF. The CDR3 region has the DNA TGTGCCAGCAGAACACAGGGTGCCTATGGCTACACCTTC.

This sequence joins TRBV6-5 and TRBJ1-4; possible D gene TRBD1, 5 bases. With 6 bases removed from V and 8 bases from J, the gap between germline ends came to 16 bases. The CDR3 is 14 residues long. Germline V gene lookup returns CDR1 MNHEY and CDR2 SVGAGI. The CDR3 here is CASRTAEKGEKLFF. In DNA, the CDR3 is TGTGCCAGCAGGACAGCCGAAAAGGGGGAAAAACTGTTTTTT.

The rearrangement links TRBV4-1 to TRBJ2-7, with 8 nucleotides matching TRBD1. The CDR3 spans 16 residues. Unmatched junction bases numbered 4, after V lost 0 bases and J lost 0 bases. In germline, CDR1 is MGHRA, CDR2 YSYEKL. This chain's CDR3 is CASSQESDRGSYEQYF. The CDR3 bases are TGCGCCAGCAGCCAAGAATCCGACAGGGGCTCCTACGAGCAGTACTTC.

The CDR3 protein is CSASTDSNTEAFF. The DNA for the CDR3 is TGCAGTGCTAGTACGGACAGTAACACTGAAGCTTTCTTT. J is TRBJ1-1 and V is TRBV20-1; D perhaps matches TRBD1 (6 bases). Trimming left V 3 bases short and J 2 bases short, with 10 bases between. Germline-derived CDR1 and CDR2 are DFQATT and SNEGSKA (reference sequence). This CDR3 comprises 13 residues.

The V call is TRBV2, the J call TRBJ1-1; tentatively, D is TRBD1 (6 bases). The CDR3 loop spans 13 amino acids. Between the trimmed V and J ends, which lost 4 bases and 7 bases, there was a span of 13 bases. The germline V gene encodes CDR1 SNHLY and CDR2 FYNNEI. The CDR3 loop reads CASSVIMTGEAFF. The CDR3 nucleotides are TGTGCCAGCAGTGTAATAATGACAGGTGAAGCTTTCTTT.